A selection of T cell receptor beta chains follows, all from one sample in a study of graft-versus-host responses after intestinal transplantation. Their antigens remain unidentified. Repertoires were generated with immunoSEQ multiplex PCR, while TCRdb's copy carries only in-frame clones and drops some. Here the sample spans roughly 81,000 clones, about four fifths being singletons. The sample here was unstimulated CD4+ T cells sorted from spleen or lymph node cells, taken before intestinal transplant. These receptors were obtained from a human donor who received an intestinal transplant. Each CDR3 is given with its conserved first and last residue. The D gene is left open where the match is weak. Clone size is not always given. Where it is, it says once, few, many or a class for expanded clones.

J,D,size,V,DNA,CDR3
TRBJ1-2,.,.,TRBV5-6,TGTGCCAGCAGCTTGGGTCCGAACTATGGCTACACCTTC,CASSLGPNYGYTF
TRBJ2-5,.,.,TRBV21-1,TGTGCCAGCAGCATCAAACAGGGAGGGTACCAAGAGACCCAGTACTTC,CASSIKQGGYQETQYF
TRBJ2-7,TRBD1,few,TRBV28,TGTGCCAGCGGAGACAGGGGGCGGAACGAGCAGTACTTC,CASGDRGRNEQYF
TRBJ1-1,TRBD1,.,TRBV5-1,TGCGCCAGCAGCTTGGCCAAGACAGGGATGAACACTGAAGCTTTCTTT,CASSLAKTGMNTEAFF
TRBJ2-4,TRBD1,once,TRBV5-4,TGTGCCTACTACCGACAGGGGGCAAAAAACATTCAGTACTTC,CAYYRQGAKNIQYF
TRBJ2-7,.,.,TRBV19,TGTGGCGCGTCAAGGACAGAGCATTCCTACGAGCAGTACTTC,CGASRTEHSYEQYF
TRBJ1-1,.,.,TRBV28,TGTGCCAGCAGCAGTCGACAGCTAGGTCGAGCTTTCTTT,CASSSRQLGRAFF
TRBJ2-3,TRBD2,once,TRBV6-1,TGTGCCAGCAGTGTCGAGCGGGAGCGCACAGATACGCAGTATTTT,CASSVERERTDTQYF
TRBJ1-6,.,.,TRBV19,TGTGCCAGTACCCCCGGACGGGACTATAATTCACCCCTCCACTTT,CASTPGRDYNSPLHF
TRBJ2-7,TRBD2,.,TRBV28,TGTGCCAGCAGCCTCTTCGGACTAGCGGGAGGCGGGGAGTACTTC,CASSLFGLAGGGEYF
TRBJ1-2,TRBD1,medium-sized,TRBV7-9,TGTGCCAGCAGCCGCGGGACAGGGGCGTCTAACTATGGCTACACCTTC,CASSRGTGASNYGYTF
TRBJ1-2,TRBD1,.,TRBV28,TGTGCCAGCAGTTGGGACAGGGGATATGGCTACACCTTC,CASSWDRGYGYTF
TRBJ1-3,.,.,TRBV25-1,TGTGCCAGCTCAGGACATTACTCTGGAAACACCATATATTTT,CASSGHYSGNTIYF
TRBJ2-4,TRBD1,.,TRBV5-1,TGCGCCAGCAGCGAGAACACCGGGGACAGGGGGGACTTC,CASSENTGDRGDF
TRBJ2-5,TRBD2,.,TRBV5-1,TGCGCCAGCAGCACCAACAGCGGGGGGCAGGAGACCCAGTACTTC,CASSTNSGGQETQYF
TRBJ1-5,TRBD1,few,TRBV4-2,TGTGCCAGCAGCTTCTCGGACAGGGGGAATCGCAATCAGCCCCAGCATTTT,CASSFSDRGNRNQPQHF
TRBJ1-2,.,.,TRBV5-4,TGTGCCAGCAGCCCGGGAACCCAAAATGGCTACACCTTC,CASSPGTQNGYTF
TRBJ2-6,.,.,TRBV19,TGTGCCAGTAGCGGGGCTGGGGCCAACGTCCTGACTTTC,CASSGAGANVLTF
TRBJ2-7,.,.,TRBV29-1,TGCAGCGTTTCAAACAGGGTGGGTTACGAGCAGTACTTC,CSVSNRVGYEQYF
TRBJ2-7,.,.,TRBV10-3,TGTGCCATCAGTGAGCAGCCGGGGGAGCAGTCGGGGCAGTACTTC,CAISEQPGEQSGQYF
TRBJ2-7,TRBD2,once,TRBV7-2,TGTGCCAGCAGCCGCCATAGCGGGACCAGCTCCTACGAGCAGTACTTC,CASSRHSGTSSYEQYF
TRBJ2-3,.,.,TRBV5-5,TGTGCCAGCAGCGGGGGGAGCACAGATACGCAGTATTTT,CASSGGSTDTQYF
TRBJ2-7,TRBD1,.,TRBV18,TGTGCCAGCTCACCACTCTCCGGGACAGGGGACCACGAGCAGTACTTC,CASSPLSGTGDHEQYF
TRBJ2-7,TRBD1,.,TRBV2,TGTGCCAGCTCGGGACAGTCCTACGAGCAGTACTTC,CASSGQSYEQYF
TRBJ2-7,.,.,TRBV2,TGTGCCAGCACCCAACAGGGCATCGGCGAGCAGTACTTC,CASTQQGIGEQYF
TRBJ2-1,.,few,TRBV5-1,TGCGCCAGCAGCTTGCCAGCGGGCAATGAGCAGTTCTTC,CASSLPAGNEQFF
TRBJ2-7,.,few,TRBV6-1,TGTGCCAGCAGGAGCGGACCCTACGAGCAGTACTTC,CASRSGPYEQYF
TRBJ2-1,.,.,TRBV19,TGTGCCAGTAGTATAGTTCTGGGGAGCTCCTACAATGAGCAGTTCTTC,CASSIVLGSSYNEQFF
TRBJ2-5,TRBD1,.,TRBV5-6,TGTGCCAGCAGCTCGCCCAGGGGGCCGGAGACCCAGTACTTC,CASSSPRGPETQYF
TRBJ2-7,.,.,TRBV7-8,TGTGCCAGCAGCAAACACCTCTACGAGCAGTACTTC,CASSKHLYEQYF
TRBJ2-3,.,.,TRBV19,TGTGCCAGTAGTATAGCCGGCACAGATACGCAGTATTTT,CASSIAGTDTQYF
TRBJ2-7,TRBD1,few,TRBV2,TGTGCCAGCAGACGCCCGGGACAGGGATCCTACGAGCAGTACTTC,CASRRPGQGSYEQYF
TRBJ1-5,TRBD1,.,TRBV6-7,TGTGCCAGCAGTCCCCGGGACAGGGGGAGAGATCAGCCCCAGCATTTT,CASSPRDRGRDQPQHF
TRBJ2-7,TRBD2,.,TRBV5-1,TGCGCCAGCGGAACTAGCGGGGTCCCCTACGAGCAGTACTTC,CASGTSGVPYEQYF
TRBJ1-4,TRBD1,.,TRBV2,TGTGCCAGCAGTGAACTCGGGACAGTTGGTGAAAAACTGTTTTTT,CASSELGTVGEKLFF
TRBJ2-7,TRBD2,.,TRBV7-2,TGTGCCAGCAGCTTAGCGAGCGGGGGGGCCTACGAGCAGTACTTC,CASSLASGGAYEQYF
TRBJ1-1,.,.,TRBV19,TGTGCCAGTAGTCACACAGGGTTCCCAAACACTGAAGCTTTCTTT,CASSHTGFPNTEAFF
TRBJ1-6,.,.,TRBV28,TGTGCCAGCACCTGGGGGGAAGGGGTTAGATCCTATAATTCACCCCTCCACTTT,CASTWGEGVRSYNSPLHF
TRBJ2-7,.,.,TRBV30,TGTGCCTGGAGTCCGGTGAGCCTCTACGAGCAGTACTTC,CAWSPVSLYEQYF
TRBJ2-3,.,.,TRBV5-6,TGTGCCAGCAGCCCCCGGGGGACCACAGATACGCAGTATTTT,CASSPRGTTDTQYF
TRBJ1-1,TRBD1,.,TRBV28,TGTGCCAGCAGTTTATTTGAGGGACAGTATCTCGGAGCTTTCTTT,CASSLFEGQYLGAFF
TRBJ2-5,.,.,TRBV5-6,TGTGCCAGCAGCTCGGTGACAGGTTGGGAGACCCAGTACTTC,CASSSVTGWETQYF
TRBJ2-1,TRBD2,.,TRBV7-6,TGTGCCAGCAGCTTAGTAGCGGGGGGAATCAATGAGCAGTTCTTC,CASSLVAGGINEQFF
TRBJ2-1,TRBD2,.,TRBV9,TGTGCCAGCAGCGTGGCTAGCGGGCGACCATTCGATGAGCAGTTCTTC,CASSVASGRPFDEQFF
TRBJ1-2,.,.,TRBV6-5,TGTGCCAGCAGGCAGGGTTTCCTTCGGGGCTACACCTTC,CASRQGFLRGYTF